These 21 T cell receptor beta chains were sequenced from one sample in a study of blood T cells in healthy people across ages (dated by TCRdb to 2014 to 2015). Libraries were prepared through 5' RACE. Sequencing instrument: Illumina HiSeq 2500. A second about 7 to 11 cycle PCR used a sample-barcoded 5' primer and a J-beta primer mix. The public reads were reprocessed in TCRdb via fastp at Q25 and MiXCR, keeping in-frame beta chains. Under each unique CDR3 protein, matching rows form one entry showing the most common genes and DNA. This sample holds fewer than 800,000 distinct CDR3 sequences; 25% were observed only once. The ten top clones hold more than 8% of the sample. This sample also appeared in a second study, on T cells of mothers and their children.

The sequenced sample was blood. The receptors come from a boy aged 5-17 years in good health.

This rearrangement joins TRBV7-9 to TRBJ1-1; D is possibly TRBD1 (5 bases). V was shortened by 5 bases and J by 3 bases, with 16 bases between the two germline ends. Germline V CDR1 and CDR2: SEHNR, FQNEAQ (reference sequence). The CDR3 sequence is 15 residues long. CDR3 sequence (DNA): TGTGCCAGCAGCATCACAGGCCCCGCCGACACTGAAGCTTTCTTT. It translates to CASSITGPADTEAFF.

The CDR3, as DNA: TGCGCCAGCAGCTTATGGACAATAGATAATGAAAAACTGTTTTTT. Translation gives CASSLWTIDNEKLFF. The chain has TRBV5-1 and TRBJ1-4, with D possibly TRBD1 on 5 matching bases. The germline V gene encodes CDR1 SGHRS and CDR2 YFSETQ. The CDR3 is made up of 15 amino acids. V gave up 2 bases and J gave up 4 bases, with 12 bases separating them.

The chain employs TRBV7-3 and TRBJ2-1, with 9 bases fitting TRBD1. Germline values: CDR1 SGHTA, CDR2 FQGTGA. V was pared by 4 bases and J by 1 base, with 2 bases of the junction left unmatched. The CDR3 runs to 15 residues. The CDR3 region is CASSSDRGSYNEQFF. Here the CDR3 DNA reads TGTGCCAGCAGCTCTGACAGGGGGTCCTACAATGAGCAGTTCTTC.

The chain carries TRBV12-3 or TRBV12-4 and TRBJ2-3, with D perhaps being TRBD1 or TRBD2 (5 bases each). Trimming took off 4 bases at V and 12 bases at J, with 17 bases between the two ends. CDR3 size: 13 residues. This CDR3 reads CASSSRGPRGQYF. DNA for the CDR3: TGTGCCAGCAGTTCCCGTGGGCCGAGGGGACAGTATTTT.

This clonotype was observed at least ten times. The chain joins TRBV29-1 to TRBJ2-1; the match to TRBD2 covers 9 bases. The ends lost 6 bases at V and 1 base at J; junction bases unmatched: 7. The CDR3 covers 15 residues. Germline CDR1 SQVTM, CDR2 ANQGSEA. The CDR3 sequence: CSVVTSGLSYNEQFF. Here the CDR3 DNA reads TGCAGCGTAGTAACTAGCGGGCTATCCTACAATGAGCAGTTCTTC.

This clonotype was recorded a few times. The chain recombines TRBV20-1 with TRBJ2-7, with 8 bases that match TRBD1. In germline, CDR1 is DFQATT, CDR2 SNEGSKA (reference sequence). Trimming at V came to 0 bases and at J to 2 bases, leaving 6 bases not matched to a gene. This CDR3 is 15 amino acids long. The CDR3: CSARDPDRGTYEQYF. The CDR3 DNA reads as TGCAGTGCTAGAGATCCTGACAGGGGAACCTACGAGCAGTACTTC.

The chain has TRBV25-1 and TRBJ1-6; D uncertain. V lost 1 base, J lost 1 base, and 5 bases lay in between. The CDR3 runs to 15 residues. The germline gives CDR1 MGHDK, CDR2 SYGVNS. The CDR3 reads CASSEWDSYNSPLHF. DNA for the CDR3: TGTGCCAGCAGTGAATGGGATTCCTATAATTCACCCCTCCACTTT.

This sequence joins TRBV5-6 and TRBJ2-5; D possibly matches TRBD1 or TRBD2 (5 bases each). Germline V gives CDR1 SGHDT, CDR2 YYEEEE. This CDR3 comprises 17 residues. The V gene lost 2 bases and the J gene lost 4 bases, with 21 bases spanning the gap. DNA of the CDR3: TGTGCCAGCAGCTTAATCCCACAGCGCACAGGAGGAGAGACCCAGTACTTC. It is translated as CASSLIPQRTGGETQYF.

The chain combines TRBV12-3 or TRBV12-4 with TRBJ1-1; 7 bases map to TRBD1. V lost 5 bases, J lost 7 bases, and 7 bases stayed unmatched. The CDR3 runs to 13 residues. The CDR3: CASSDREDDEAFF. In nucleotides, the CDR3 is TGTGCCAGCAGTGACAGGGAGGATGATGAAGCTTTCTTT.

The sample holds a few counts of this clonotype. The V call is TRBV7-3, the J call TRBJ2-1, with 9 bases lining up with TRBD2. CDR3 length equals 14 residues. J lost 5 bases, V lost 2 bases, and 1 base had no gene match. Per the germline V gene, CDR1 is SGHTA and CDR2 is FQGTGA. In nucleotides, the CDR3 is TGTGCCAGCAGCTTACGCGGGGGGGACAATGAGCAGTTCTTC. Protein sequence: CASSLRGGDNEQFF.

This clonotype has only a few counts. The chain's CDR3 is CASSPTHDSYNYGYTF. Here the CDR3 DNA reads TGTGCCAGCAGTCCCACCCATGACAGTTACAACTATGGCTACACCTTC. The J gene is TRBJ1-2, the V gene TRBV7-6, with D possibly being TRBD1 (5 bases). This CDR3 is 16 amino acids long. Trimming stripped 6 bases from V and 2 bases from J, with 19 bases between. The germline gives CDR1 SGHVS, CDR2 FNYEAQ.

This clonotype has only a few counts. This chain uses TRBV11-1 with TRBJ2-7; 7 nucleotides match TRBD2. The V and J ends lost 5 bases and 0 bases, in that order; junction bases with no gene match: 4. The CDR3 consists of 14 residues. Per germline, CDR1 SGHAT and CDR2 FQDESV (reference sequence). CDR3: CASSRGGNSYEQYF. CDR3 sequence (DNA): TGTGCCAGCAGCCGCGGGGGTAACTCCTACGAGCAGTACTTC.

This clonotype was detected a few times. One junction end disagrees with the germline gene, perhaps due to a read error. The chain couples TRBV20-1 to TRBJ2-5; no clear D. The length of the CDR3 is 12 residues. Germline V gene sequence: CDR1 DFQATT, CDR2 SNEGSKA (reference sequence). CDR3 in DNA: TGCAGTGCTAGGGTAACAGAGTACGAGCAGTGCTTC. Translation: CSARVTEYEQCF.

This rearrangement joins TRBV12-3 or TRBV12-4 to TRBJ1-4, with D possibly matching TRBD1 (6 bases). Between the trimmed V and J ends, which lost 5 bases and 7 bases, there was a span of 14 bases. The CDR3 runs 14 residues. CDR3 DNA: TGTGCCAGCAGTCCCCGGGAAGGGGGTGAAAAACTGTTTTTT. This encodes CASSPREGGEKLFF.

In its sample, this clonotype was seen a few times. This rearrangement joins TRBV11-3 to TRBJ2-3; no definite D call. The V gene lost 0 bases and the J gene lost 5 bases, with 6 bases spanning the gap. The germline CDR1 and CDR2 sequences are SGHNT and YENEEA. CDR3 length equals 13 residues. CDR3 in DNA: TGTGCCAGCAGCTTAGATCCACTAGATACGCAGTATTTT. This gives the protein CASSLDPLDTQYF.

The chain is built from TRBV28 and TRBJ2-2; 13 bases are a match to TRBD2. This CDR3 contains 15 residues. Per germline, CDR1 MDHEN and CDR2 SYDVKM. V shed 6 bases, J shed 5 bases, and the junction held 3 bases outside the gene matches. CDR3 bases: TGTGCCAGCAGGCGACTAGCGGGAGGAACCGGGGAGCTGTTTTTT. Its protein is CASRRLAGGTGELFF. Together with reference TRBV28 and TRBJ2-2, the CDR3 gives the full variable domain: DVKVTQSSRYLVKRTGEKVFLECVQDMDHENMFWYRQDPGLGLRLIYFSYDVKMKEKGDIPEGYSVSREKKERFSLILESASTNQTSMYLCASRRLAGGTGELFFGEGSRLTVL.

CDR3 sequence reads: CATALQGLSPYNEQFF. CDR3 DNA: TGTGCCACCGCACTACAGGGTCTGAGCCCCTACAATGAGCAGTTCTTC. The chain carries TRBV6-6 and TRBJ2-1; the D gene is possibly TRBD1 (6 bases). CDR3 length: 16 amino acids. Germline values: CDR1 MNHNY, CDR2 SVGAGI (reference sequence). V was shortened by 10 bases and J by 2 bases, with 21 bases between the two germline ends.

This clonotype was seen a handful of times. V usage is TRBV29-1 and J usage is TRBJ2-5; maybe TRBD2 (6 bases). Gene TRBJ2-1 matches the end of the DNA better, so the J call may be wrong. The CDR3 loop spans 15 amino acids. The germline V gene encodes CDR1 SQVTM and CDR2 ANQGSEA. CDR3 nucleotide sequence: TGCAGCGTTGAAAAACCCCGAAGCGGGTACAATGAGCAGTTCTTC. It is translated as CSVEKPRSGYNEQFF.

V gene TRBV5-1 combines with J gene TRBJ2-1; 7 bases line up with TRBD2. TRBJ2-7 matches the DNA end more closely, so the J call is doubtful. This CDR3 has 19 amino acids. Per the germline V gene, CDR1 is SGHRS and CDR2 is YFSETQ. CDR3 in DNA: TGCGCCAGCAGCTTCGGCCCGCTCCCGGTGGCGGGAGAGACCTACGAGCAGTACTTC. As protein: CASSFGPLPVAGETYEQYF.

The chain links TRBV7-2 to TRBJ2-7, with TRBD2 identical over 10 bases. This CDR3 has 13 amino acids. With V trimmed by 6 bases and J by 6 bases, 5 bases remained unmatched. Germline V gene lookup returns CDR1 SGHTA and CDR2 FQGNSA. The CDR3 sequence is CASRAAGGFEQYF. In nucleotides, the CDR3 is TGTGCCAGCAGGGCAGCGGGAGGGTTCGAGCAGTACTTC.

The chain joins TRBV29-1 to TRBJ2-1; unclear D gene. The CDR3 loop spans 13 amino acids. With 7 bases removed from V and 5 bases from J, the gap between germline ends came to 15 bases. The germline V gene encodes CDR1 SQVTM and CDR2 ANQGSEA. In DNA, the CDR3 is TGCAGCGCGAGAAACTTGGGAAACAATGAGCAGTTCTTC. This encodes CSARNLGNNEQFF.